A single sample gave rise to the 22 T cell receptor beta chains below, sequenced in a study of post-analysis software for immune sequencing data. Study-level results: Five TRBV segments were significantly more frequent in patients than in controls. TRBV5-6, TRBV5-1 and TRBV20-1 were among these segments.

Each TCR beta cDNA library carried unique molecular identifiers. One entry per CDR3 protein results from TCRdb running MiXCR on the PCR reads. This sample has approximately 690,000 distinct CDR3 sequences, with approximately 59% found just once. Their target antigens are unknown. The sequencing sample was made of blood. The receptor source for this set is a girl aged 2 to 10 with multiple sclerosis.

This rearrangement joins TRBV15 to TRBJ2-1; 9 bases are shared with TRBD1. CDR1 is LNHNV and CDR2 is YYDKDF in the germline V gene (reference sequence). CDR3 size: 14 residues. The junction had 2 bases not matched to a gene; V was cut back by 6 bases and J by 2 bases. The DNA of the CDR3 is TGTGCCACCAGTGACAGGGGGACCTACAATGAGCAGTTCTTC. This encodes CATSDRGTYNEQFF.

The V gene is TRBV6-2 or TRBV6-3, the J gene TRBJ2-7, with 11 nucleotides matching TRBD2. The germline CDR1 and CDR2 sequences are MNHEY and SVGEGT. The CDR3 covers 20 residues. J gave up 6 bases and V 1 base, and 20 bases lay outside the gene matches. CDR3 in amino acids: CASSYYEGLADSLSHSEQYF. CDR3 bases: TGTGCCAGCAGTTACTATGAGGGACTAGCGGATTCCCTCTCCCACTCCGAGCAGTACTTC.

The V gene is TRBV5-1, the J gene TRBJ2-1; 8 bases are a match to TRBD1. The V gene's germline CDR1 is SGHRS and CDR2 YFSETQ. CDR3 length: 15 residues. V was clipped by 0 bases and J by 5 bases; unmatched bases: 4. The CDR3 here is CASSLGHRGNNEQFF. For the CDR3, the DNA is TGCGCCAGCAGCTTGGGGCACAGGGGGAACAATGAGCAGTTCTTC. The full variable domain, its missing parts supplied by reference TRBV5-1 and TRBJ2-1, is KAGVTQTPRYLIKTRGQQVTLSCSPISGHRSVSWYQQTPGQGLQFLFEYFSETQRNKGNFPGRFSGRQFSNSRSEMNVSTLELGDSALYLCASSLGHRGNNEQFFGPGTRLTVL.

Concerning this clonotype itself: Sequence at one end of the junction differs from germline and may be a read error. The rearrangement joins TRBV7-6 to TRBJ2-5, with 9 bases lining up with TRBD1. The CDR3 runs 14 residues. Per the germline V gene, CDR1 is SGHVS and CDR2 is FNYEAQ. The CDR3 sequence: CASSWDRVKETQDF. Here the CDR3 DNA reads TGTGCCAGCAGCTGGGACAGGGTGAAGGAGACCCAGGACTTC.

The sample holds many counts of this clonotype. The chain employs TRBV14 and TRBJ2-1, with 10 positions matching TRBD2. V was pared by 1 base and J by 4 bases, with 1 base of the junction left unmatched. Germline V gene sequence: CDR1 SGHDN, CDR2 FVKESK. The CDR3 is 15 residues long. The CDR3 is CASSQGTSGYNEQFF. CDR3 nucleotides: TGTGCCAGCAGCCAAGGGACTAGCGGTTACAATGAGCAGTTCTTC.

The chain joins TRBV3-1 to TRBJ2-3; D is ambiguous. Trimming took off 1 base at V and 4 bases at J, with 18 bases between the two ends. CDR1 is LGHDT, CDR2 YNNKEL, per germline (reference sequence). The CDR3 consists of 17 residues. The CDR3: CASSQAGTLSPPDTQYF. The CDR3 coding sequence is TGTGCCAGCAGCCAAGCCGGCACCTTGTCCCCTCCAGATACGCAGTATTTT.

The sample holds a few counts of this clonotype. The chain's CDR3 is CASSRTGDLGYTF. The CDR3, as DNA: TGTGCCAGCAGCCGGACAGGGGATCTTGGCTACACCTTC. The chain joins TRBV7-9 to TRBJ1-2; 9 bases line up with TRBD1. The CDR3 length is 13 residues. V dropped 5 bases and J dropped 7; count of bases not matched to a gene: 5. Germline loops: CDR1 SEHNR, CDR2 FQNEAQ (reference sequence).

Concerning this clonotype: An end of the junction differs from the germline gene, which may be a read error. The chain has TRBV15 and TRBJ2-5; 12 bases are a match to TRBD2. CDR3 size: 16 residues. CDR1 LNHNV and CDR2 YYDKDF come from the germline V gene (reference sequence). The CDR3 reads CATSGEGLAGYETQYF. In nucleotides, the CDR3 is TGTGCCACCAGCGGAGAAGGACTAGCGGGGTACGAGACCCAGTACTTC.

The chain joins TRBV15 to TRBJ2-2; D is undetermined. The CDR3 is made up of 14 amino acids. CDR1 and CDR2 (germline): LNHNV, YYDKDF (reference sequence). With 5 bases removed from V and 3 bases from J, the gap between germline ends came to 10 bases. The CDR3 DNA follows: TGTGCCACCAGCGCCAACGCGGACACCGGGGAGCTGTTTTTT. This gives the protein CATSANADTGELFF. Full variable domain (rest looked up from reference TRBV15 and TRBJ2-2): DAMVIQNPRYQVTQFGKPVTLSCSQTLNHNVMYWYQQKSSQAPKLLFHYYDKDFNNEADTPDNFQSRRPNTSFCFLDIRSPGLGDTAMYLCATSANADTGELFFGEGSRLTVL.

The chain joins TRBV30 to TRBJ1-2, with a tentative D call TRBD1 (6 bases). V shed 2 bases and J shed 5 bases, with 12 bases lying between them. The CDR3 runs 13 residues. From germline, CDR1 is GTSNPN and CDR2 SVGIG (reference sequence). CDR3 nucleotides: TGTGCCTGGAGTTCGGGGGGCGGGTATGGCTACACCTTC. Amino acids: CAWSSGGGYGYTF. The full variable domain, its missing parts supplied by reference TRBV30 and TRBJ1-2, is SQTIHQWPATLVQPVGSPLSLECTVEGTSNPNLYWYRQAAGRGLQLLFYSVGIGQISSEVPQNLSASRPQDRQFILSSKKLLLSDSGFYLCAWSSGGGYGYTFGSGTRLTVV.

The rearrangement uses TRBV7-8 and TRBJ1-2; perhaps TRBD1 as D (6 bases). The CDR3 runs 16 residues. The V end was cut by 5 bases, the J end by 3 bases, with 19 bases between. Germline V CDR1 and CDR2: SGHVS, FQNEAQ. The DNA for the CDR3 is TGTGCCAGCAGCCCCAGACAGGTCGCTGGTTACTATGGCTACACCTTC. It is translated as CASSPRQVAGYYGYTF.

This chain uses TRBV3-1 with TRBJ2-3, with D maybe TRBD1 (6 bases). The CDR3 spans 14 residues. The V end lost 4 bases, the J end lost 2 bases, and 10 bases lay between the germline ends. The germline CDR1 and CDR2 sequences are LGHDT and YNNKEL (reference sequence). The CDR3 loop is CASSPTGDTDTQYF. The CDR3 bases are TGTGCCAGCAGCCCGACAGGAGACACAGATACGCAGTATTTT.

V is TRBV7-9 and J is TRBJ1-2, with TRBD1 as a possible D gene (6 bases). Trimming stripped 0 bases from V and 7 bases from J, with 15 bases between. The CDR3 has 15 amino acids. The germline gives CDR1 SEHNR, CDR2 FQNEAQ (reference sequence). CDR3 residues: CASSLALQGEVGYTF. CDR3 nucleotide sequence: TGTGCCAGCAGCTTAGCCCTACAGGGAGAAGTTGGCTACACCTTC.

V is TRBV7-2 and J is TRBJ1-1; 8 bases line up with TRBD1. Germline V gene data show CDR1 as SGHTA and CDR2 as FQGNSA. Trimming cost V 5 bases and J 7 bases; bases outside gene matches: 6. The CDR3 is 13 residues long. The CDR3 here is CASSLFGTGEAFF. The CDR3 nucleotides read TGTGCCAGCAGCCTATTCGGGACAGGTGAAGCTTTCTTT.

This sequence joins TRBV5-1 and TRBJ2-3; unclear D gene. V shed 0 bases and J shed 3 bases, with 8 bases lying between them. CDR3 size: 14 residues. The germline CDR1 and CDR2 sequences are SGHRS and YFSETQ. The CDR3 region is CASSLGSRTDTQYF. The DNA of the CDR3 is TGCGCCAGCAGCTTGGGATCTCGGACAGATACGCAGTATTTT.

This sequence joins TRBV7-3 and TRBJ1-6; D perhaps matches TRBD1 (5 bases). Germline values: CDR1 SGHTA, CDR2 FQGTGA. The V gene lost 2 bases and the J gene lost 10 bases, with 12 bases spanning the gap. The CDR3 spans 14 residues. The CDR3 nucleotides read TGTGCCAGCAGCTTACAGGGTGGTGGCTCACCCCTCCACTTT. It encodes CASSLQGGGSPLHF.

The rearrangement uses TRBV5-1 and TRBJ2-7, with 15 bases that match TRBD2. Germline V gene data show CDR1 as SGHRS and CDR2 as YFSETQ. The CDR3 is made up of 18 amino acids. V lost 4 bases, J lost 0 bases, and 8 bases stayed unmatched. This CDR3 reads CASSLGGLAGGSSYEQYF. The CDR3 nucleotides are TGCGCCAGCAGCCTAGGGGGACTAGCGGGAGGCAGCTCCTACGAGCAGTACTTC. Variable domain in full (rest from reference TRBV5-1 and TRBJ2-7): KAGVTQTPRYLIKTRGQQVTLSCSPISGHRSVSWYQQTPGQGLQFLFEYFSETQRNKGNFPGRFSGRQFSNSRSEMNVSTLELGDSALYLCASSLGGLAGGSSYEQYFGPGTRLTVT.

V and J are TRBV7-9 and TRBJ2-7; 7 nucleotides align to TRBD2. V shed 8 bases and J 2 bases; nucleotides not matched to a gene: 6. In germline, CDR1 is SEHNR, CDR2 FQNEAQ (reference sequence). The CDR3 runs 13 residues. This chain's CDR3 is CASGDYYAYEQYF. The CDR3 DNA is TGTGCCAGCGGGGACTACTACGCCTACGAGCAGTACTTC.

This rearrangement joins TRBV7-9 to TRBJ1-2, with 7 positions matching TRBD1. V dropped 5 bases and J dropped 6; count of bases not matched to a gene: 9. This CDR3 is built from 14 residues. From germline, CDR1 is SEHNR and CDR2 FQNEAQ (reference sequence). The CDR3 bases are TGTGCCAGCAGCCTCGGACAGGTTCGGGATGGCTACACCTTC. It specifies CASSLGQVRDGYTF.

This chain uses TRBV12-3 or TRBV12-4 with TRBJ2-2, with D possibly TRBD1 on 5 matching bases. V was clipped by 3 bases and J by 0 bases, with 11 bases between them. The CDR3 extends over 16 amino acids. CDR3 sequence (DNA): TGTGCCAGCAGTTTTGTAAGGGGCCCGAACACCGGGGAGCTGTTTTTT. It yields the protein CASSFVRGPNTGELFF.

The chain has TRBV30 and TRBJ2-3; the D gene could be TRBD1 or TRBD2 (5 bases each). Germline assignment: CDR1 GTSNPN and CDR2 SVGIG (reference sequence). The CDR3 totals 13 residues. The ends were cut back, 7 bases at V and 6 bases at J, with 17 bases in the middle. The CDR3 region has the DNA TGTGCCTATTCCTGGGGACCCCCCGATACGCAGTATTTT. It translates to CAYSWGPPDTQYF.

CDR3 nucleotides: TGTGCCAGCAGTTTAAACGGGGGCCTTCTAATATACGAGCAGTACTTC. Protein: CASSLNGGLLIYEQYF. J is TRBJ2-7 and V is TRBV27, with D possibly being TRBD1 or TRBD2 (6 bases each). Germline loops: CDR1 MNHEY, CDR2 SMNVEV (reference sequence). With 2 bases removed from V and 4 bases from J, the gap between germline ends came to 18 bases. The CDR3 sequence is 16 residues long.